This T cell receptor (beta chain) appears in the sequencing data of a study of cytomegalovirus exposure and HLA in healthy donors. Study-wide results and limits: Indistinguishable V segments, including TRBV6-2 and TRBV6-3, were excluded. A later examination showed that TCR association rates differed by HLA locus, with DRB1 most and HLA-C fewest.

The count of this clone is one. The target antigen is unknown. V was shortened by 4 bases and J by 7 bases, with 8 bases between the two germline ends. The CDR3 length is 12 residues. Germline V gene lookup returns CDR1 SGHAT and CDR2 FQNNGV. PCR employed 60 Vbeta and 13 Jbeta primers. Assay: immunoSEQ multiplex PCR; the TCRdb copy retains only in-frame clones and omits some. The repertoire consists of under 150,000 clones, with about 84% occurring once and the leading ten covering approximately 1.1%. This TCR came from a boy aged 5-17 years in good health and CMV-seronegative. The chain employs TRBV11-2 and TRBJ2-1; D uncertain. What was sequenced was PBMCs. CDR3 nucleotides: TGTGCCAGCAGCTCTAGAAGGAATGAGCAGTTCTTC. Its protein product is CASSSRRNEQFF.